This entry lists 31 T cell receptor beta chains sequenced from one sample in a study of blood T cell repertoires in COVID-19. The repertoire was sequenced with immunoSEQ multiplex PCR; TCRdb's copy has only in-frame clones and lacks some. The sample contains approximately 260,000 clones, roughly 80% of which appear only once. Sequencing was done on a sample of peripheral blood. These receptors all come from a woman of 80 years or more with acute or convalescent COVID-19.

The chain joins TRBV3-1 (or the pseudogene TRBV3-2) to TRBJ1-4, with D uncertain. Germline V gene lookup returns CDR1 LGHDT and CDR2 YNNKEL (reference sequence). The CDR3 consists of 13 residues. Deletions cut 8 bases from V and 0 bases from J, with 7 bases between. The CDR3, as DNA: TGTGCCAGCCCTCCCGCAACTAATGAAAAACTGTTTTTT. It specifies CASPPATNEKLFF.

CDR3: CASSGPSANTGELFF. CDR3 sequence (DNA): TGTGCCAGCAGCGGCCCGTCAGCGAACACCGGGGAGCTGTTTTTT. The chain employs TRBV9 and TRBJ2-2, with D uncertain. Germline-derived CDR1 and CDR2 are SGDLS and YYNGEE. The CDR3 consists of 15 residues. V was cut by 3 bases and J by 0 bases, with 9 bases left in between.

V and J are TRBV7-2 and TRBJ2-5; TRBD1 aligns across 9 bases. Germline CDR1 is SGHTA and CDR2 is FQGNSA. Germline trimming cut 5 bases from V and 2 bases from J; bases unmatched to any gene: 6. The CDR3 is 15 amino acids. For the CDR3, the DNA is TGTGCCAGCAGCCCCAGACAGGGGGGACAAGAGACCCAGTACTTC. Translated, it gives CASSPRQGGQETQYF.

V usage is TRBV2 and J usage is TRBJ2-7; D is uncertain. Trimming pared 5 bases from V and 0 bases from J, leaving 2 bases between. Germline CDR1 reads SNHLY; CDR2 reads FYNNEI. The CDR3 has 11 residues. CDR3 residues: CASSLSYEQYF. Here the CDR3 DNA reads TGTGCCAGCAGTCTCTCCTACGAGCAGTACTTC.

A note on this clone: The same CDR3 also results from other DNA sequences found in this sample. The chain combines TRBV5-1 with TRBJ2-3, with 7 bases identical to TRBD1. V shed 3 bases and J 1 base; nucleotides not matched to a gene: 2. Germline loops: CDR1 SGHRS, CDR2 YFSETQ. This CDR3 comprises 14 residues. The CDR3 here is CASSSGQGTDTQYF. The CDR3 coding sequence is TGCGCCAGCAGCTCCGGACAGGGCACAGATACGCAGTATTTT.

This clone was seen a handful of times. The chain is built from TRBV6-1 and TRBJ1-5, with D possibly matching TRBD1 (6 bases). Trimming left V 3 bases short and J 6 bases short, with 12 bases between. This CDR3 spans 14 amino acids. The V gene's germline CDR1 is MNHNS and CDR2 SASEGT. Here the CDR3 reads CASSDGGAFQPQHF. The DNA of the CDR3 is TGTGCCAGCAGTGATGGGGGGGCATTTCAGCCCCAGCATTTT.

V is TRBV6-5 and J is TRBJ1-5; D remains ambiguous. The V gene lost 7 bases and the J gene lost 1 base, with 8 bases spanning the gap. From germline, CDR1 is MNHEY and CDR2 SVGAGI. The CDR3 extends over 13 amino acids. In nucleotides, the CDR3 is TGTGCCAGCACCCAGGTGAGCAATCAGCCCCAGCATTTT. It is translated as CASTQVSNQPQHF.

The rearrangement links TRBV3-1 (or the pseudogene TRBV3-2) to TRBJ2-7; 10 positions match TRBD2. Per germline, CDR1 LGHDT and CDR2 YNNKEL (reference sequence). Germline trimming cut 0 bases from V and 9 bases from J; bases unmatched to any gene: 8. The CDR3 has 15 residues. The CDR3 is CASSQDGLAEGRQYF. In DNA form, the CDR3 reads TGTGCCAGCAGCCAAGATGGACTAGCGGAGGGCCGGCAGTACTTC.

CDR3 in DNA: TGTGCCAGCAGTTTAAAGACAAGTGGCTACACCTTC. This codes for CASSLKTSGYTF. This sequence joins TRBV28 and TRBJ1-2, with D unresolved. The CDR3 is 12 amino acids. Germline V gene sequence: CDR1 MDHEN, CDR2 SYDVKM. V lost 2 bases and J lost 7, with 8 bases in between.

The gene calls are TRBV6-4 and TRBJ1-1, with TRBD1 matching 7 bases. This CDR3 is built from 13 residues. The germline gives CDR1 MRHNA, CDR2 SNTAGT. The V gene end was trimmed by 4 bases and the J gene end by 11 bases; junction bases not matched to a gene: 10. The CDR3 DNA sequence: TGTGCCAGCAGTGCCGAGACAGGGATGGTGGCTTTCTTT. Its translation: CASSAETGMVAFF.

The chain combines TRBV19 with TRBJ2-2; D remains unclear. The CDR3 runs to 14 residues. Germline V gene sequence: CDR1 LNHDA, CDR2 SQIVND (reference sequence). The V end was cut by 2 bases, the J end by 3 bases, with 7 bases between. CDR3 amino acids: CASSIPTDTGELFF. For the CDR3, the DNA is TGTGCCAGTAGTATACCCACTGACACCGGGGAGCTGTTTTTT.

The V gene is TRBV10-1, the J gene TRBJ1-5; D gene ambiguous. CDR3 length equals 13 residues. The germline V and J ends were trimmed by 5 bases and 7 bases, with 12 bases remaining between them. Looked up from germline, CDR1 is WNHNN and CDR2 is SYGVQD (reference sequence). The DNA of the CDR3 is TGCGCCAGCAGTTCCTTCACGGAGCAGCCCCAGCATTTT. Its translation: CASSSFTEQPQHF.

This clone was detected only once. This chain links TRBV27 with TRBJ1-6; no reliable D call. V lost 2 bases and J 6 bases, leaving 11 bases between the germline ends. This CDR3 is 15 amino acids long. The germline V gene has CDR1 MNHEY and CDR2 SMNVEV (reference sequence). The CDR3 is CASSLERTFNSPLHF. The CDR3 DNA sequence: TGTGCCAGCAGTTTAGAGCGGACTTTTAATTCACCCCTCCACTTT.

V is TRBV19 and J is TRBJ1-5; 7 bases agree with TRBD1. The CDR3 is made up of 16 amino acids. The V gene's germline CDR1 is LNHDA and CDR2 SQIVND (reference sequence). V gave up 5 bases and J gave up 0 bases; unmatched junction bases: 7. CDR3 loop: CASSALGQSSNQPQHF. CDR3 DNA sequence: TGTGCCAGTAGTGCTCTGGGACAGAGTAGCAATCAGCCCCAGCATTTT.

The V call is TRBV2, the J call TRBJ2-3, with a weak D call TRBD2 (6 bases). The germline gives CDR1 SNHLY, CDR2 FYNNEI. The CDR3 extends over 14 amino acids. V lost 5 bases to trimming and J lost 13 bases, with 22 bases between them. In DNA, the CDR3 is TGTGCCAGCAGTATCACCGGGACTCTTATGGTGGAGTATTTT. It yields the protein CASSITGTLMVEYF.

The genes are TRBV21-1 and TRBJ2-7; the table names TRBD1, a call not compared with the DNA. TRBV21-1 is a listed pseudogene. The CDR3 is made up of 15 amino acids. The CDR3 spells CASSMDSPCPYEQYF. The DNA of the CDR3 is TGTGCCAGCAGCATGGACAGCCCCTGTCCCTACGAGCAGTACTTC.

The chain combines TRBV5-1 with TRBJ1-5; D unclear. This CDR3 has 14 residues. Trimming removed 4 bases at V and 2 bases at J, with 10 bases between. Germline CDR1 SGHRS, CDR2 YFSETQ. CDR3 DNA sequence: TGCGCCAGCAGCATGGACGCAGGCAATCAGCCCCAGCATTTT. Its translation: CASSMDAGNQPQHF.

The chain links TRBV2 to TRBJ2-5; TRBD2 aligns across 8 bases. There are 12 residues in the CDR3. Germline assignment: CDR1 SNHLY and CDR2 FYNNEI. The junction had 3 bases not matched to a gene; V was cut back by 7 bases and J by 5 bases. The CDR3 sequence: CASMSGGETQYF. As DNA, the CDR3 is TGTGCCAGCATGAGCGGGGGTGAGACCCAGTACTTC.

The chain links TRBV5-4 to TRBJ2-7; 10 nucleotides align to TRBD1. Germline V CDR1 and CDR2: SGHNT, YYREEE (reference sequence). Unmatched junction bases numbered 4, after V lost 0 bases and J lost 7 bases. There are 14 residues in the CDR3. Here the CDR3 DNA reads TGTGCCAGCAGCTTGGGAGGGACAGGGGTTGAGCAGTACTTC. This gives the protein CASSLGGTGVEQYF.

This clone has more than one count but fewer than ten. The chain carries TRBV5-1 and TRBJ1-3, with a possible D match to TRBD1 (6 bases). V shed 0 bases and J shed 2 bases, with 9 bases lying between them. CDR1 is SGHRS and CDR2 is YFSETQ in the germline V gene. This CDR3 has 15 residues. CDR3 protein: CASSLGTAPGNTIYF. The CDR3 DNA is TGCGCCAGCAGCTTGGGGACAGCTCCTGGAAACACCATATATTTT.

The gene calls are TRBV28 and TRBJ1-2; 7 positions agree with TRBD1. With V trimmed by 5 bases and J by 5 bases, 5 bases remained unmatched. Germline V lookup: CDR1 MDHEN, CDR2 SYDVKM. This CDR3 is built from 13 residues. The CDR3, as DNA: TGTGCCAGCAGTCTCGACAGGGAATATGGCTACACCTTC. It translates to CASSLDREYGYTF.

J is TRBJ1-6 and V is TRBV18, with D possibly matching TRBD1 (6 bases). Trimming removed 3 bases at V and 13 bases at J, with 16 bases between. This CDR3 has 14 amino acids. The germline gives CDR1 KGHSH, CDR2 LQKENI. The CDR3 nucleotides read TGTGCCAGCTCACCCAGAGAGGGGGTAAGTCCCCTCCACTTT. Its protein product is CASSPREGVSPLHF.

V and J are TRBV7-8 and TRBJ2-3; TRBD1 agrees at 7 bases. The CDR3 totals 18 residues. Germline loops: CDR1 SGHVS, CDR2 FQNEAQ. Trimming cost V 2 bases and J 3 bases; bases outside gene matches: 14. This chain's CDR3 is CASSLRLGGLSLTDTQYF. DNA of the CDR3: TGTGCCAGCAGCTTAAGGTTAGGGGGCCTTTCATTAACAGATACGCAGTATTTT.

This clone was counted a few times. This chain links TRBV27 with TRBJ2-7; 7 bases map to TRBD1. The CDR3 runs 14 residues. CDR1 MNHEY and CDR2 SMNVEV come from the germline V gene (reference sequence). V was pared by 5 bases and J by 1 base, with 5 bases of the junction left unmatched. CDR3 in amino acids: CASSVGQQSYEQYF. DNA of the CDR3: TGTGCCAGCAGTGTGGGACAGCAATCCTACGAGCAGTACTTC.

This clone was observed once. The chain links TRBV7-3 to TRBJ2-1; D perhaps matches TRBD1 (5 bases). Looked up from germline, CDR1 is SGHTA and CDR2 is FQGTGA. The CDR3 has 13 amino acids. V was cut by 4 bases and J by 4 bases, with 8 bases left in between. CDR3 protein: CASSSRQYNEQFF. In nucleotides, the CDR3 is TGTGCCAGCAGCTCCCGACAGTACAATGAGCAGTTCTTC.

The chain employs TRBV5-5 and TRBJ2-1, with D perhaps TRBD2 (6 bases). The CDR3 is 12 amino acids. Trimming cost V 4 bases and J 8 bases, with 10 bases left between them. The germline CDR1 and CDR2 sequences are SGHKS and YYEKEE (reference sequence). CDR3 sequence: CASSPRRDEQFF. DNA for the CDR3: TGTGCCAGCAGCCCAAGGAGGGATGAGCAGTTCTTC.

The chain recombines TRBV30 with TRBJ2-1; 7 nucleotides match TRBD2. Germline CDR1 and CDR2: GTSNPN and SVGIG (reference sequence). V lost 3 bases, J lost 2 bases, and 7 bases stayed unmatched. CDR3 length equals 15 residues. The CDR3 DNA follows: TGTGCCTGGAGCTTCGTAGCGGGTACCTACAATGAGCAGTTCTTC. As protein: CAWSFVAGTYNEQFF. Full variable domain (missing parts from reference TRBV30 and TRBJ2-1): SQTIHQWPATLVQPVGSPLSLECTVEGTSNPNLYWYRQAAGRGLQLLFYSVGIGQISSEVPQNLSASRPQDRQFILSSKKLLLSDSGFYLCAWSFVAGTYNEQFFGPGTRLTVL.

This clone was detected a few times. Written as DNA, the CDR3 is TGTGCCATCAGTGAACATACAACGAACACCGGGGAGCTGTTTTTT. It specifies CAISEHTTNTGELFF. The chain uses TRBV10-3 and TRBJ2-2, with D unclear. This CDR3 is 15 amino acids long. Germline V CDR1 and CDR2: ENHRY, SYGVKD. Trimming removed 3 bases at V and 0 bases at J, with 8 bases between.

The chain is built from TRBV28 and TRBJ2-7, with TRBD2 as a possible D gene (6 bases). The CDR3 has 12 amino acids. Germline loops: CDR1 MDHEN, CDR2 SYDVKM. The germline V and J ends were trimmed by 5 bases and 5 bases, with 10 bases remaining between them. As DNA, the CDR3 is TGTGCCAGCAGTCGGGGGTGGGACGAGCAGTACTTC. Encoded protein: CASSRGWDEQYF.

The chain uses TRBV5-1 and TRBJ2-5; 9 positions match TRBD2. Trimming took 4 bases from V and 0 from J; bases not matched to a gene: 1. CDR1 and CDR2 (germline): SGHRS, YFSETQ. The CDR3 has 14 amino acids. CDR3 in amino acids: CASSLAGYQETQYF. The CDR3 DNA reads as TGCGCCAGCAGCCTAGCGGGGTACCAAGAGACCCAGTACTTC.

The chain links TRBV12-3 or TRBV12-4 to TRBJ1-1; D gene unclear. The CDR3 contains 10 residues. V dropped 2 bases and J dropped 11 bases, with 6 bases sitting between them. The CDR3, as DNA: TGTGCCAGCAGTTTACTAATGGCTTTCTTT. This codes for CASSLLMAFF.